One and the same sample provided the 22 T cell receptor beta chains below, sequenced in a study of molecular identifiers for immune sequencing clone quantification. TCRdb itself ran the PCR reads through MiXCR, one entry per CDR3 protein. The sample has about 35,000 distinct CDR3 sequences, approximately 17% seen once; the top ten hold less than 8.5%. The source material was naive CD8+ T cells from blood, with Jurkat cell RNA spiked in. Subset given: FACS-sorted CD8+CD4-CCR7+CD45RA+ naive T cells. These receptors all stem from a human donor in good health. Some libraries in this study had Jurkat cell RNA spiked in.

This clonotype has just a few counts. This sequence joins TRBV7-3 and TRBJ2-5, with D perhaps matching TRBD1 (7 bases). The CDR3 contains 13 residues. The V gene's germline CDR1 is SGHTA and CDR2 FQGTGA. The V gene lost 6 bases and the J gene lost 4 bases, with 12 bases spanning the gap. CDR3 loop: CASSPQGGETQYF. The CDR3 DNA is TGTGCCAGCAGTCCCCAGGGGGGAGAGACCCAGTACTTC.

This clonotype was observed a few times. V and J are TRBV3-1 and TRBJ1-1; D not certain. Trimming removed 4 bases at V and 1 base at J, with 10 bases between. The CDR3 is 14 amino acids. The V gene's germline CDR1 is LGHDT and CDR2 YNNKEL (reference sequence). The DNA for the CDR3 is TGTGCCAGCAGCCCCGTGCTCGGGAACACTGAAGCTTTCTTT. This encodes CASSPVLGNTEAFF.

Note on this clonotype: A read error is possible here, since a much larger clone lies one base away. This chain uses TRBV19 with TRBJ2-1; D remains ambiguous. Germline V lookup: CDR1 LNHDA, CDR2 SQIVND (reference sequence). The length of the CDR3 is 12 residues. The chain's CDR3 is CAGSSGTNEQFF. CDR3 sequence (DNA): TGTGCCGGTAGTTCAGGCACTAATGAGCAGTTCTTC.

This clonotype was seen at least ten times. CDR3 protein: CASSFTGTATHGYTF. CDR3 DNA sequence: TGTGCCAGCAGTTTTACCGGGACAGCAACACATGGCTACACCTTC. The gene calls are TRBV6-5 and TRBJ1-2; 7 nucleotides agree with TRBD1. This CDR3 is 15 amino acids long. The V gene's germline CDR1 is MNHEY and CDR2 SVGAGI. After removal of 4 bases from V and 6 bases from J, the junction contained 11 bases not matched to a gene.

Notes on this clonotype: Being one base from a much bigger clone, this may be a read error. V and J are TRBV19 and TRBJ1-2; no clear D. Germline CDR1 LNHDA, CDR2 SQIVND (reference sequence). The CDR3 runs 14 residues. The CDR3 is CASRRAPTGYGFTF. DNA of the CDR3: TGTGCCAGTCGCCGGGCCCCGACGGGCTATGGCTTCACCTTC.

This clonotype was observed at least ten times. The chain carries TRBV12-3 or TRBV12-4 and TRBJ2-3, with TRBD2 identical over 8 bases. The CDR3 is 16 residues long. V dropped 4 bases and J dropped 3; count of bases not matched to a gene: 9. CDR3 coding DNA: TGTGCCAGCAGTTCCCCTTTAGCGGGACAAACAGATACGCAGTATTTT. Its translation: CASSSPLAGQTDTQYF.

The chain links TRBV27 to TRBJ2-7, with a weak D call TRBD1 (6 bases). CDR1 is MNHEY, CDR2 SMNVEV, per germline (reference sequence). CDR3 length: 15 amino acids. V dropped 2 bases and J dropped 2 bases, with 13 bases sitting between them. The CDR3 loop reads CASSLASGVAYEQYF. In nucleotides, the CDR3 is TGTGCCAGCAGTTTAGCATCAGGGGTGGCCTACGAGCAGTACTTC.

This clonotype was found many times. This chain joins TRBV13 and TRBJ2-5; 9 nucleotides line up with TRBD1. The V gene's germline CDR1 is PRHDT and CDR2 FYEKMQ (reference sequence). The V gene end was trimmed by 5 bases and the J gene end by 0 bases; junction bases not matched to a gene: 7. The CDR3 totals 16 residues. CDR3: CASSPARQGDQETQYF. CDR3 sequence (DNA): TGTGCCAGCAGCCCGGCTCGACAGGGGGACCAAGAGACCCAGTACTTC.

This clonotype has more than one count but fewer than ten. The chain recombines TRBV9 with TRBJ2-1, with D possibly matching TRBD1 (6 bases). CDR3 length: 14 residues. The germline gives CDR1 SGDLS, CDR2 YYNGEE. Trimming removed 4 bases from V and 7 bases from J, with 15 bases in between. The CDR3 here is CASSPGTGWNEQFF. For the CDR3, the DNA is TGTGCCAGCAGCCCTGGAACAGGGTGGAATGAGCAGTTCTTC.

The chain combines TRBV10-3 with TRBJ2-7; the D is unclear. V gave up 0 bases and J gave up 2 bases, with 17 bases separating them. CDR3 length equals 17 residues. CDR1 and CDR2 from the germline V gene are ENHRY and SYGVKD. The CDR3 coding sequence is TGTGCCATCAGTGAGTCGTCTTCTTCAGTTTTCGCCTACGAGCAGTACTTC. Translated, it gives CAISESSSSVFAYEQYF.

In its sample, this clonotype was seen many times. The chain employs TRBV6-2 or TRBV6-3 and TRBJ2-6; D is unresolved. Between the trimmed V and J ends, which lost 1 base and 1 base, there was a span of 8 bases. The CDR3 loop spans 16 amino acids. Looked up from germline, CDR1 is MNHEY and CDR2 is SVGEGT. The CDR3 sequence is CASSYWSLSGANVLTF. CDR3 nucleotide sequence: TGTGCCAGCAGTTACTGGTCCCTGTCTGGGGCCAACGTCCTGACTTTC.

This clonotype was seen a few times. This may come from a read error, since a much larger clone is one base off. The V call is TRBV20-1, the J call TRBJ2-7; TRBD2 aligns across 14 bases. Germline CDR1 and CDR2: DFQATT and SNEGSKA (reference sequence). This CDR3 contains 13 residues. J lost 5 bases, V lost 7 bases, and 4 bases had no gene match. CDR3 DNA sequence: TGCAGTGTTACGGGACTAGCGGGAGACGAGCAGTACTTC. Translated, it gives CSVTGLAGDEQYF.

In its sample, this clonotype was seen many times. The CDR3 sequence: CASIRGTEQFF. CDR3 nucleotides: TGTGCCAGCATTAGGGGAACTGAGCAGTTCTTC. The gene calls are TRBV7-2 and TRBJ2-1, with D maybe TRBD1 (5 bases). V lost 7 bases to trimming and J lost 9 bases, with 10 bases between them. Germline lookup yields CDR1 SGHTA and CDR2 FQGNSA. The CDR3 totals 11 residues.

The table lists this clonotype with a few counts. The chain has TRBV28 and TRBJ2-2; 9 nucleotides agree with TRBD1. The V and J ends lost 11 bases and 4 bases, in that order; junction bases with no gene match: 11. The CDR3 is made up of 15 amino acids. From germline, CDR1 is MDHEN and CDR2 SYDVKM. The CDR3 loop reads CAARDTGGVTGELFF. The CDR3 nucleotides read TGTGCCGCCAGGGACACAGGGGGCGTCACCGGGGAGCTGTTTTTT.

This clonotype was seen repeatedly, ten times or more. This chain joins TRBV7-2 and TRBJ2-3; tentatively, D is TRBD2 (5 bases). This CDR3 is 15 amino acids long. Trimming took 5 bases from V and 0 from J, leaving 12 bases between them. The germline V gene has CDR1 SGHTA and CDR2 FQGNSA. CDR3 region: CASSQIAPSTDTQYF. The CDR3 DNA reads TGTGCCAGCAGCCAGATAGCGCCTAGCACAGATACGCAGTATTTT.

This clonotype is labeled medium-sized. This chain joins TRBV9 and TRBJ2-1; D is perhaps TRBD1 (5 bases). Deletions cut 2 bases from V and 6 bases from J, with 12 bases between. Germline V CDR1 and CDR2: SGDLS, YYNGEE. The CDR3 has 14 amino acids. This CDR3 is CASSVEKGFNEQFF. In DNA, the CDR3 is TGTGCCAGCAGCGTCGAGAAGGGGTTCAATGAGCAGTTCTTC.

This clonotype was recorded only once. A much larger clone lies one base from this, so it may be a read error. The chain carries TRBV5-7 and TRBJ1-4; D ambiguous. TRBV5-7 is an ORF; its function is uncertain. The V end lost 2 bases, the J end lost 0 bases, and 14 bases lay between the germline ends. This CDR3 is 17 amino acids long. CDR3 sequence: CASSFGLRTATNEKLFF. DNA of the CDR3: TGTGCCAGCAGCTTTGGATTGCGGACTGCAACTAATGAAAAACTGTTTTTT.

This clonotype was counted ten times or more. This chain joins TRBV27 and TRBJ2-5; D not certain. Trimming stripped 6 bases from V and 4 bases from J, with 27 bases between. CDR3 length: 18 residues. CDR1 MNHEY and CDR2 SMNVEV come from the germline V gene (reference sequence). DNA of the CDR3: TGTGCCAGCAGCGAAAAACCCACGCCCAGCGTAACGGGAGAGACCCAGTACTTC. Translating it yields CASSEKPTPSVTGETQYF.

To note about this clonotype: This sequence may be a read error, since a much larger clone differs from it by one base. The chain uses TRBV27 and TRBJ1-1; no clear D gene. This CDR3 contains 14 residues. CDR1 is MNHEY, CDR2 SMNVEV, per germline (reference sequence). V was cut by 6 bases and J by 1 base, with 12 bases left in between. CDR3 sequence (DNA): TGTGCCAGCAGCCCGGCTCCTCCGAACACTGAAGCTTTCTTT. This encodes CASSPAPPNTEAFF.

This clonotype was observed at least ten times. The J gene is TRBJ2-1, the V gene TRBV11-3; the D gene is possibly TRBD2 (6 bases). The CDR3 extends over 13 amino acids. CDR1 and CDR2 from the germline V gene are SGHNT and YENEEA. V gave up 3 bases and J gave up 10 bases, with 13 bases separating them. The CDR3 sequence is CASSFAGNGEQFF. Written as DNA, the CDR3 is TGTGCCAGCAGCTTTGCGGGAAATGGGGAGCAGTTCTTC.

This clonotype showed up just a few times. The chain employs TRBV28 and TRBJ2-2; tentative D call: TRBD1 (5 bases). Trimming cost V 5 bases and J 6 bases, with 13 bases left between them. This CDR3 contains 14 residues. Germline V gene lookup returns CDR1 MDHEN and CDR2 SYDVKM. CDR3 amino acids: CASSLQTGPGELFF. CDR3 sequence (DNA): TGTGCCAGCAGTCTACAAACAGGCCCCGGGGAGCTGTTTTTT.

The chain couples TRBV7-8 to TRBJ2-2; D not certain. V dropped 6 bases and J dropped 5 bases, with 7 bases sitting between them. Germline CDR1 and CDR2: SGHVS and FQNEAQ. The CDR3 consists of 12 residues. The CDR3 DNA is TGTGCCAGCAGACCCCTGACCGGGGAGCTGTTTTTT. Translated, it gives CASRPLTGELFF. The full variable domain, with the rest looked up from reference TRBV7-8 and TRBJ2-2, is GAGVSQSPRYKVAKRGQDVALRCDPISGHVSLFWYQQALGQGPEFLTYFQNEAQLDKSGLPSDRFFAERPEGSVSTLKIQRTQQEDSAVYLCASRPLTGELFFGEGSRLTVL.